This T cell receptor (beta chain) appears in the sequencing data of a study of PD-L1 blockade in urothelial cancer (dated by TCRdb to between 2016 and 2019). Regarding the complete study: All patients started therapy around 2014 and received atezolizumab 1,200 mg intravenously every 3 weeks. The study, an exploratory multi-omic analysis, examined somatic, immune and clinical correlates of response to PD-L1 blockade with atezolizumab in urothelial cancer. About 85% of the roughly 29 patients were identified as males with urothelial cancer of bladder origin, and a prior smoking history was reported by 18 of 29 patients. Durable clinical benefit was defined as a progression-free survival longer than 6 months, and TCR features were additionally tested against progression-free survival and overall survival. Whole exome sequencing and RNA sequencing of pretreatment tumors were performed alongside TCR sequencing in the same patients. Pretreatment tumor samples and matched peripheral blood, collected serially before and after atezolizumab treatment, underwent TCR sequencing. Pretreatment blood TCR-seq was available for around 29 patients, at least one posttreatment blood collection was obtained for roughly 24 patients, and tumor TCR-seq was available for roughly 24 patients. A median of roughly 140,000 T cells and tens of thousands of unique TCRs was obtained from blood samples, and a median clonality of roughly 0.08 was observed. Patients had an ECOG performance status of 0 or 1 and had received between 0 and 3 prior chemotherapy regimens. Blood samples were analyzed 3 weeks after the start of treatment (second dose) and 6 weeks after the start of treatment. Several patients achieved durable clinical benefit and approximately 20 did not. Broader findings and caveats from the paper: Greater expansion of tumor-associated TCR clones in peripheral blood 3 weeks after the start of treatment was observed in patients with durable benefit (n ≈ 22, p = 0.022). Because of the small sample size (n ≈ 31) and the many exploratory analyses performed, the results are intended to be regarded as hypothesis-generating. A pretreatment peripheral blood TCR clonality below the median was linked to improved progression-free and overall survival.

The time point label, as the study defines it: pretreatment peripheral blood. A cohort of 25 to 35 patients with locally advanced or metastatic urothelial carcinoma, treated at Memorial Sloan Kettering on a trial protocol, was included. Peripheral blood mononuclear cells were collected pretreatment and during treatment, with between 1 and 8 total time points per patient. The Qiagen DNeasy Blood extraction kit was used to purify genomic DNA from total PBMCs and tumor samples. PBMCs were collected pretreatment and during treatment, and were isolated and stored as previously described. Of note for this clone: Its antigen is not yet known. No base quality values were provided; no much bigger clone lies one nucleotide off.

Each PCR received spiked-in synthetic TCR analog templates so that absolute template abundance could be estimated from read counts. The immunoSEQ assay was used to amplify TCRbeta CDR3 regions from genomic DNA with bias-controlled V and J gene primers. Sequencing of rearranged TCRbeta segments was performed at approximately 20X coverage. The original pipeline was this. Sequencing errors were corrected by clustering, and CDR3s were annotated against IMGT so that V, D and J genes could be assigned. Downstream analyses used only productive TCRbeta rearrangements and left out out-of-frame or stop-codon sequences. Clonality was calculated as one minus the Shannon entropy normalized by the log of the number of unique productive sequences. Fisher's exact test with Benjamini-Hochberg correction, at a threshold of adjusted p below 0.01, was used to find clones that differed between time points or between blood and tumor. In its TCRdb copy, this immuneACCESS table keeps in-frame sequences only and misses some clones. Where compared with another copy, unresolved V genes explain less than half of these, and the others have no known cause. That table gives V, J and clone size, and the DNA gave D and trimming. The sample table contains around 130,000 clones; only one count was recorded for 70% to 85% of them. The biggest ten clones account for roughly 2.9% of the sample.

V is cut back by 5 bases and J by 4 bases, with 7 bases in the junction unmatched. Reading from cysteine to phenylalanine, the CDR3 counts 14 amino acids. Here the CDR3 DNA is all that survives: 42 bases in frame from base 1. The germline V gene specifies SGHNT as CDR1 and YENEEA as CDR2. This receptor was identified in a man in his fifties with urothelial cancer. The material was PBMCs, obtained around atezolizumab (anti-PD-L1) treatment. Rearrangement joined TRBV11-3 to TRBJ2-7; TRBD2 aligns with 8 central bases. For the CDR3, the sequence is CASSPGGALYEQYF. The DNA is TGTGCCAGCAGCCCCGGGGGGGCGCTTTACGAGCAGTACTTC. Extended through the reference TRBV11-3 and TRBJ2-7 proteins, this CDR3 yields the full variable domain: EAGVVQSPRYKIIEKKQPVAFWCNPISGHNTLYWYLQNLGQGPELLIRYENEEAVDDSQLPKDRFSAERLKGVDSTLKIQPAELGDSAVYLCASSPGGALYEQYFGPGTRLTVT.